This TCR beta chain came from a study of cytomegalovirus exposure and HLA in healthy donors. Study-level results: Some TCR beta chains (164 of them) were listed as cytomegalovirus-associated.

The CDR3 spans 15 residues. V shed 1 base and J shed 4 bases, with 14 bases lying between them. Per the germline V gene, CDR1 is SGHNT and CDR2 is YYREEE (reference sequence). Primers: 60 Vbeta forward and 13 Jbeta reverse. TCRdb's table, derived via immunoSEQ multiplex PCR, lists solely in-frame clones and lacks some. In the table there are around 210,000 clones, around 73% of which are singletons. A remark on this clone: Its target is unknown.

This sequence was found in a woman between 25 and 40 years old in good health and CMV-seronegative. The chain couples TRBV5-4 to TRBJ1-2; a possible D gene is TRBD1 (6 bases). Sequenced input: PBMCs. The CDR3 protein is CASSLSLVRGYGYTF. The CDR3 region has the DNA TGTGCCAGCAGCTTGAGTCTTGTCAGGGGCTATGGCTACACCTTC. The variable domain in full, with the rest retrieved from reference TRBV5-4 and TRBJ1-2, is ETGVTQSPTHLIKTRGQQVTLRCSSQSGHNTVSWYQQALGQGPQFIFQYYREEENGRGNFPPRFSGLQFPNYSSELNVNALELDDSALYLCASSLSLVRGYGYTFGSGTRLTVV.